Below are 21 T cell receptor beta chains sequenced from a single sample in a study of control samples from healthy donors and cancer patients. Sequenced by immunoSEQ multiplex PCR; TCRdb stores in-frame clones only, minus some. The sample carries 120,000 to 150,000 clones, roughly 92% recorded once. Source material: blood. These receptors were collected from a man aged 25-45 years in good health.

DNA of the CDR3: TGTGCCAGCAGTTTATTTTTACGAGGGGGGGACCCAGGGGGCCAAGAGACCCAGTACTTC. Translation gives CASSLFLRGGDPGGQETQYF. V gene TRBV28 combines with J gene TRBJ2-5; D may be TRBD1 or TRBD2 (7 bases each). Germline assignment: CDR1 MDHEN and CDR2 SYDVKM. CDR3 length: 20 amino acids. V was clipped by 1 base and J by 1 base, with 25 bases between them.

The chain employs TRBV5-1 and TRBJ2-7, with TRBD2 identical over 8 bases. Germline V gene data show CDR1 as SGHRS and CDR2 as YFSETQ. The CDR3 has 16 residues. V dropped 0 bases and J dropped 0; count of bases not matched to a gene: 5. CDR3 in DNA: TGCGCCAGCAGCTTGGAAAGCGGGAGTCGCTCCTACGAGCAGTACTTC. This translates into CASSLESGSRSYEQYF.

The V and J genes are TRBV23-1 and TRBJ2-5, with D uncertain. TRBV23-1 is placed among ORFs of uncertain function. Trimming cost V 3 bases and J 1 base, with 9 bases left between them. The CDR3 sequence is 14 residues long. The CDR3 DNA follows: TGCGCCAGCAGTCACGGTTACAGCCAAGAGACCCAGTACTTC. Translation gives CASSHGYSQETQYF.

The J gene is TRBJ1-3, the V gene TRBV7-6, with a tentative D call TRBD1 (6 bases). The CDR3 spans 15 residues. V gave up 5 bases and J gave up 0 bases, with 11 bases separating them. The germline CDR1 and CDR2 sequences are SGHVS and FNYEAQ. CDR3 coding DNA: TGTGCCAGCAGCCCAGGACAGAGCTCTGGAAACACCATATATTTT. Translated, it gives CASSPGQSSGNTIYF.

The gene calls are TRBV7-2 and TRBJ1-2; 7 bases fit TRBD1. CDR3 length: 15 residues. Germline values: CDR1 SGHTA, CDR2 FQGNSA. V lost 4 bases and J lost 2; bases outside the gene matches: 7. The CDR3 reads CASSSWQGGNYGYTF. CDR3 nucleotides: TGTGCCAGCAGCTCATGGCAGGGGGGCAACTATGGCTACACCTTC.

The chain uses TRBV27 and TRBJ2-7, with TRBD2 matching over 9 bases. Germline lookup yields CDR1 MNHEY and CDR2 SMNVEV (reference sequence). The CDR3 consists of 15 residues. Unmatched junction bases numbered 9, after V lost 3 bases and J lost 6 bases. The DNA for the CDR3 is TGTGCCAGCAGTTTTTTTAGCGGGAGCCAGGGCGAGCAGTACTTC. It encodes CASSFFSGSQGEQYF.

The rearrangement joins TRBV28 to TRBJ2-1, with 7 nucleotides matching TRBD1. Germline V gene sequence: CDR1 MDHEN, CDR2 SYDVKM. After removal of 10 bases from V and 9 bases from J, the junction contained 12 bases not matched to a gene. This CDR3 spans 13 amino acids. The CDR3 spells CAIRTGEVGEQFF. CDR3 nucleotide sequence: TGTGCCATCCGGACAGGTGAAGTCGGTGAGCAGTTCTTC.

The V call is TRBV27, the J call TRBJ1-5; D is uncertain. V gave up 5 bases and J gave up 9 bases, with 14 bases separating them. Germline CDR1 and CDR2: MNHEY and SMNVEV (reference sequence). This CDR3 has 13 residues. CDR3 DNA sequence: TGTGCCAGCAGTCCCGCCACGGGGATGCCCCAGCATTTT. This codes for CASSPATGMPQHF.

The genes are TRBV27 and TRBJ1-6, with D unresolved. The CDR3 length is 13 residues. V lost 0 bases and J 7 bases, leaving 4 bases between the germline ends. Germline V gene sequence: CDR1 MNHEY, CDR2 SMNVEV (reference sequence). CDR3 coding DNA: TGTGCCAGCAGTTTATCGGGGAATTCACCCCTCCACTTT. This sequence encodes CASSLSGNSPLHF.

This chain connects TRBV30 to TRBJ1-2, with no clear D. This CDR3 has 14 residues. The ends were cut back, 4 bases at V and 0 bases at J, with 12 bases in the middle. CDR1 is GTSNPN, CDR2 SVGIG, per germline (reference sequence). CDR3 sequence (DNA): TGTGCCTGGATGGCTCGCCCCACTAACTATGGCTACACCTTC. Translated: CAWMARPTNYGYTF. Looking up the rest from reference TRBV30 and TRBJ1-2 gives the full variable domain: SQTIHQWPATLVQPVGSPLSLECTVEGTSNPNLYWYRQAAGRGLQLLFYSVGIGQISSEVPQNLSASRPQDRQFILSSKKLLLSDSGFYLCAWMARPTNYGYTFGSGTRLTVV.

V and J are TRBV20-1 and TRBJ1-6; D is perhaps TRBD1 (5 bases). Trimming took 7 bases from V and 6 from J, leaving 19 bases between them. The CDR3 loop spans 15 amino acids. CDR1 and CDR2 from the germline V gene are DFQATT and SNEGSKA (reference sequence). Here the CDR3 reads CSVSNRRGGNSPLHF. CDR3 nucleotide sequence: TGCAGTGTTAGTAACCGAAGGGGAGGTAATTCACCCCTCCACTTT.

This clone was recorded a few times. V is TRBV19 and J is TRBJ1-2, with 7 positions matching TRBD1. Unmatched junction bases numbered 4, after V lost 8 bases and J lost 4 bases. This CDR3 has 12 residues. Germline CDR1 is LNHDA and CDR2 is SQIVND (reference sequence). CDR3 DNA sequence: TGTGCCAGTCTGGGACAGAGCTATGGCTACACCTTC. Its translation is CASLGQSYGYTF.

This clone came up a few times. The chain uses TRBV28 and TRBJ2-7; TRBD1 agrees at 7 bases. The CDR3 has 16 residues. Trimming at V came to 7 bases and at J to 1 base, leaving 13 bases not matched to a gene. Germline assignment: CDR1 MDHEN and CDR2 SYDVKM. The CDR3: CASTSPWGQSSYEQYF. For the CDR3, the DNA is TGTGCCAGCACCTCCCCATGGGGACAGAGTTCCTACGAGCAGTACTTC.

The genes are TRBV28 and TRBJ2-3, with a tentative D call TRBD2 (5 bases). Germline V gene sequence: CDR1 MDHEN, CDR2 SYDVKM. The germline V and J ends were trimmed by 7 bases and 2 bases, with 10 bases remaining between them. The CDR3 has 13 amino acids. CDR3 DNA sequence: TGTGCCAGCAAGGCGACTAACACAGATACGCAGTATTTT. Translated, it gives CASKATNTDTQYF.

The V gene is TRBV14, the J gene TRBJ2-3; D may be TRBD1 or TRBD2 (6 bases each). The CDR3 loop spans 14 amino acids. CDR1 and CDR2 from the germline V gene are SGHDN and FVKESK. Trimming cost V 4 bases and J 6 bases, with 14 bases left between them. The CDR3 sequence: CASSPIGGLDTQYF. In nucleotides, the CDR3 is TGTGCCAGCAGCCCAATCGGGGGCTTGGATACGCAGTATTTT. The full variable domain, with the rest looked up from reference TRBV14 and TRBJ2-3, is EAGVTQFPSHSVIEKGQTVTLRCDPISGHDNLYWYRRVMGKEIKFLLHFVKESKQDESGMPNNRFLAERTGGTYSTLKVQPAELEDSGVYFCASSPIGGLDTQYFGPGTRLTVL.

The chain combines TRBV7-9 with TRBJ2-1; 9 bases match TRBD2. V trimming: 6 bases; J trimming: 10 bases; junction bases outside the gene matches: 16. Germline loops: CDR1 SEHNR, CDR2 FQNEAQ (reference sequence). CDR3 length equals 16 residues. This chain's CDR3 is CASRPITGREGLEQFF. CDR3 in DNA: TGTGCCAGCAGACCTATCACCGGGCGGGAGGGCCTCGAGCAGTTCTTC.

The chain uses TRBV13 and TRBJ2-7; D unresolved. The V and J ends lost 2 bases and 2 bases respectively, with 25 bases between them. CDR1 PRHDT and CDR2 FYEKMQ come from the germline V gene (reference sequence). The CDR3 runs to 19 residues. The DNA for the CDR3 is TGTGCCAGCAGCTTATTTGGAGATCTTGGACCCGGTAAAACCTACGAGCAGTACTTC. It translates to CASSLFGDLGPGKTYEQYF.

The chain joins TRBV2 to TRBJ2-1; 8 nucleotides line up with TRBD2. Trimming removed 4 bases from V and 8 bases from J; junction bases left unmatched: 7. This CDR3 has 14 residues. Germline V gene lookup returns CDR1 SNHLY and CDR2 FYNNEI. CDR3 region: CASSVSGSTYEQFF. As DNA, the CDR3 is TGTGCCAGCAGTGTGAGCGGGAGTACCTATGAGCAGTTCTTC. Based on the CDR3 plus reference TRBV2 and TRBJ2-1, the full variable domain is EPEVTQTPSHQVTQMGQEVILRCVPISNHLYFYWYRQILGQKVEFLVSFYNNEISEKSEIFDDQFSVERPDGSNFTLKIRSTKLEDSAMYFCASSVSGSTYEQFFGPGTRLTVL.

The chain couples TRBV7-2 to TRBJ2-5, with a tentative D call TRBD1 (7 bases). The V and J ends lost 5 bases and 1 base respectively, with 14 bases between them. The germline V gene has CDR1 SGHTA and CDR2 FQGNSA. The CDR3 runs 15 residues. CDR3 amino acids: CASSPRGTAQETQYF. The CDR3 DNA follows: TGTGCCAGCAGCCCTCGGGGGACAGCCCAAGAGACCCAGTACTTC.

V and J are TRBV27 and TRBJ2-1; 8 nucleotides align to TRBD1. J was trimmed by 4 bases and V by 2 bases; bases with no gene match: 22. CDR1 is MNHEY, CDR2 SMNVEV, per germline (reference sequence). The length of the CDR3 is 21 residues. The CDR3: CASSLHPTLTLTGASYNEQFF. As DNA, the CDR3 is TGTGCCAGCAGTTTACACCCTACCCTTACCCTGACAGGGGCGTCGTACAATGAGCAGTTCTTC.

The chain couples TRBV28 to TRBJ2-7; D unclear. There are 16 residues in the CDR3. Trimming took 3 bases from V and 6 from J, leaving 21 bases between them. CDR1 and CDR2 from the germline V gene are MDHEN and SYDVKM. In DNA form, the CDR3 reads TGTGCCAGCAGTTTCTCAGGCATTAGCCCCTACGGCGAGCAGTACTTC. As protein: CASSFSGISPYGEQYF.